This TCR beta chain was obtained from a study of blood T cell repertoires in COVID-19 (dated by TCRdb to about 2020). In terms of the full investigation: The collaborator samples originated in the United States, Italy and Spain and spanned the acute and convalescent phases of COVID-19. The prospective study material was composed of cDNA or gDNA derived from T cells, B-cell-depleted T cells, or PBMCs. Samples came from the ongoing ImmuneRACE study (first 160 participants) plus 1,254 subjects from 6 global collaborators. Where available, HLA class I and class II types were taken from metadata supplied by the sample provider and were not determined by assay-based typing. The repertoires were released in a freely available public database meant as a resource for research on the immune response to SARS-CoV-2. A de-identified subject ID, COVID-19 status, age in years and sex were almost always included in the sample metadata. The dataset comprised deeply sampled blood TCRbeta repertoires from subjects exposed to, actively infected with, or recovered from COVID-19. What the study reported, not specific to this receptor: Clinical and demographic metadata were provided uncurated, with the amount varying by source and participant.

TCRbeta CDR3 regions were amplified from genomic DNA by means of the immunoSEQ Assay, a bias-controlled multiplex PCR. The source study handled its data this way. The number of nucleated cells in each sample was estimated from the amplification of reference gene primers within the assay. Sequence reads were collapsed and filtered to measure the absolute abundance of every unique TCRbeta CDR3 rearrangement. Productive Simpson clonality was computed per sample as the square root of Simpson's diversity index over productive rearrangements. TCRdb stores this immuneACCESS table with in-frame sequences only. Part of the clones is absent; in the studies checked, under half of the shortfall reflects unresolved V genes, and no reason is known for the rest. V and J calls and clone size are copied from that table; D and trimming were computed from the DNA. Here the sample has roughly 150,000 clones; around 84% occur a single time. 8% to 9% of the sample is held by the ten biggest clonotypes.

At one collaborating source in Seattle, patients were enrolled during active infection and were followed longitudinally through the course of disease. The collaborating institutions used their own protocols to collect whole blood in K2EDTA tubes. For TCRbeta analysis, collaborator samples were shipped as frozen whole blood, as isolated PBMCs, or as DNA extracted from either sample type. The CDR3 runs 16 amino acids, cysteine and phenylalanine included. The sequence is cut down to CDR3 DNA, 48 bases in frame from base 1. Clipping removes 0 bases from V and 1 base from J, with 6 as the unmatched junction base count. Reading the germline V gene (reference sequence) gives CDR1 LGHDT and CDR2 YNNKEL. For this clone: Its antigen remains unidentified. No quality values exist for individual bases; no much larger clone is one base distant.

The sequence was collected from a woman aged 55-70 years with COVID-19, enrolled during active disease. The V and J genes are TRBV3-1 (or the pseudogene TRBV3-2) and TRBJ2-7, with 7 junctional bases fitting TRBD2. The material sequenced was peripheral blood. The nucleotides read TGTGCCAGCAGCCAAGACGGCTGGGGGGGGTCCTACGAGCAGTACTTC. Its product reads: CASSQDGWGGSYEQYF.